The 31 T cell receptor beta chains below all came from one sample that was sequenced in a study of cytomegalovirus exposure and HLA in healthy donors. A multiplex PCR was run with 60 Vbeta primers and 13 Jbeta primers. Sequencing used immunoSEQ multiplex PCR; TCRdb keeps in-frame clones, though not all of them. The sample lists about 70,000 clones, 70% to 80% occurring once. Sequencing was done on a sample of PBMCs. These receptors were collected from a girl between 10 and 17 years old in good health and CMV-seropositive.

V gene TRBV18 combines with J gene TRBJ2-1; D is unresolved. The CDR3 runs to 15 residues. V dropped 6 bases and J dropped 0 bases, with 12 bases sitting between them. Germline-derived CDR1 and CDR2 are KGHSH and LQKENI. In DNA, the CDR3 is TGTGCCAGCTCCTCAGTACAGAGCTCCTACAATGAGCAGTTCTTC. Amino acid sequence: CASSSVQSSYNEQFF.

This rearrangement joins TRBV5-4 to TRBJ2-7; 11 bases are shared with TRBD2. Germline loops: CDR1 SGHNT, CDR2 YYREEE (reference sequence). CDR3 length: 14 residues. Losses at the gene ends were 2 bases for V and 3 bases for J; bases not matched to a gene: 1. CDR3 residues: CASSLGTSGYEQYF. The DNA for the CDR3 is TGTGCCAGCAGCTTAGGGACTAGCGGCTACGAGCAGTACTTC.

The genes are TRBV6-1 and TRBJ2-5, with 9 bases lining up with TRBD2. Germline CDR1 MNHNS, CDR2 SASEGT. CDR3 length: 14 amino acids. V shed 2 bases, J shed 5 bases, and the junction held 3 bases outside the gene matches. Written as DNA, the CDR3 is TGTGCCAGCAGTGAATTAGCGGGGGTTGAGACCCAGTACTTC. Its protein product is CASSELAGVETQYF.

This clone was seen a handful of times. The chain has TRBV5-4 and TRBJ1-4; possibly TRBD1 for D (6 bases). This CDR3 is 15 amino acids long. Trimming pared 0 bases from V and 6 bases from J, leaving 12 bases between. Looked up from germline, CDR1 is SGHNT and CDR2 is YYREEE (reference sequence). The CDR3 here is CASSLAGGGDEKLFF. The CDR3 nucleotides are TGTGCCAGCAGCTTGGCGGGGGGCGGGGATGAAAAACTGTTTTTT.

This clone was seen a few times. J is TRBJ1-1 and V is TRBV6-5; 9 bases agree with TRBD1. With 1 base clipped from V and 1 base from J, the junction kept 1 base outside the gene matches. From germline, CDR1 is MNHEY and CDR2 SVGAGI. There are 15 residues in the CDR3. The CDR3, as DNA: TGTGCCAGCAGTTACTTGGGACAGGGGAACACTGAAGCTTTCTTT. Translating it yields CASSYLGQGNTEAFF.

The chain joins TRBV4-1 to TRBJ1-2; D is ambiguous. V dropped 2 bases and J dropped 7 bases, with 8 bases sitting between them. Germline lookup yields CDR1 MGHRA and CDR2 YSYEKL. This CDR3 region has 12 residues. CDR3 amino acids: CASSQNLFGYTF. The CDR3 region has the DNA TGCGCCAGCAGCCAAAATCTATTTGGCTACACCTTC.

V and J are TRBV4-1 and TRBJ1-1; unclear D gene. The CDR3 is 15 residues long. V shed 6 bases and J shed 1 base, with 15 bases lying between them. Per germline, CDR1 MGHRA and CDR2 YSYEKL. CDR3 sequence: CASRNPGTRNTEAFF. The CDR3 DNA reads TGCGCCAGCAGGAACCCGGGAACGAGGAACACTGAAGCTTTCTTT.

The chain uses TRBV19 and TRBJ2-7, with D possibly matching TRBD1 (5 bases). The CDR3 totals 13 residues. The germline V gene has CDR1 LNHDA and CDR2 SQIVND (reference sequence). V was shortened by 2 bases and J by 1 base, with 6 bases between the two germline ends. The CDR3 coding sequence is TGTGCCAGTAGTATACAGGGTTCCTACGAGCAGTACTTC. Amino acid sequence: CASSIQGSYEQYF.

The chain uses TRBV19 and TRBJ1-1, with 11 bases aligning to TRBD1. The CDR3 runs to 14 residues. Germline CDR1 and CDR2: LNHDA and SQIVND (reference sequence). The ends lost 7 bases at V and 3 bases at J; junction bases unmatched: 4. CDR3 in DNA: TGTGCCAGTACCGGGACAGGGGGATACACTGAAGCTTTCTTT. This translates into CASTGTGGYTEAFF. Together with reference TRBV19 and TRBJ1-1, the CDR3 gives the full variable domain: DGGITQSPKYLFRKEGQNVTLSCEQNLNHDAMYWYRQDPGQGLRLIYYSQIVNDFQKGDIAEGYSVSREKKESFPLTVTSAQKNPTAFYLCASTGTGGYTEAFFGQGTRLTVV.

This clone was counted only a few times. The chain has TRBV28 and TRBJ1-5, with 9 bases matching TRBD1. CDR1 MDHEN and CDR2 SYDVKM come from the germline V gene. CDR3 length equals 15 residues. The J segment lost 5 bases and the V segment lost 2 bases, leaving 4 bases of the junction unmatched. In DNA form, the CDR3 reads TGTGCCAGCAGTTTACCGACAGGGGGGGATCAGCCCCAGCATTTT. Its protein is CASSLPTGGDQPQHF.

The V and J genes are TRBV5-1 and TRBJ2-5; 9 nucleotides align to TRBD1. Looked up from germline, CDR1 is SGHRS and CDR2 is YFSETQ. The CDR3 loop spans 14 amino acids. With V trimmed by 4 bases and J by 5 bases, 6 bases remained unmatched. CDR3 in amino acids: CASSVGQGYETQYF. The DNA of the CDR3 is TGCGCCAGCAGCGTAGGACAGGGGTACGAGACCCAGTACTTC.

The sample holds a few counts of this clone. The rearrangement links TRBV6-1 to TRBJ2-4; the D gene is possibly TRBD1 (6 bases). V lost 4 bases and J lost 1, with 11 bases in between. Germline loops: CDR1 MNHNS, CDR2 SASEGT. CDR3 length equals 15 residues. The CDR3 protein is CASSAAGVAKNIQYF. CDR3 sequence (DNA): TGTGCCAGCAGTGCAGCAGGGGTGGCCAAAAACATTCAGTACTTC.

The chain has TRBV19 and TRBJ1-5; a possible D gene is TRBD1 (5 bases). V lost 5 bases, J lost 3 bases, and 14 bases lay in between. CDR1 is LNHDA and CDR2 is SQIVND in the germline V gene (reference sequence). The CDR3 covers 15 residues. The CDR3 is CASSSLEGVNQPQHF. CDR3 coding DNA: TGTGCCAGTAGTTCCCTAGAAGGGGTCAATCAGCCCCAGCATTTT.

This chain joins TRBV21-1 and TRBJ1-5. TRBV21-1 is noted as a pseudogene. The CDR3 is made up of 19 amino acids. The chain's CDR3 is CASRGGTGPQNYSNQPQHF. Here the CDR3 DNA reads TGTGCCTCCCGCGGGGGAACCGGACCCCAGAATTATAGCAATCAGCCCCAGCATTTT.

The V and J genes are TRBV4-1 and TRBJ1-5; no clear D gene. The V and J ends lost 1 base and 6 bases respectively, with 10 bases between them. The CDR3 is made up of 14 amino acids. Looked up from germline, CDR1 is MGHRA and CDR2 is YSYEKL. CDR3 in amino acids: CASSQVSEGQPQHF. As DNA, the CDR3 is TGCGCCAGCAGCCAAGTAAGCGAGGGTCAGCCCCAGCATTTT.

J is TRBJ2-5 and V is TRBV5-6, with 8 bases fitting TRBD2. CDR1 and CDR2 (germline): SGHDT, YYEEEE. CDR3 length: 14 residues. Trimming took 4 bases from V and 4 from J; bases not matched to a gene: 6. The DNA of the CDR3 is TGTGCCAGCAGCCACCCGGGACTAGGAGAGACCCAGTACTTC. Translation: CASSHPGLGETQYF.

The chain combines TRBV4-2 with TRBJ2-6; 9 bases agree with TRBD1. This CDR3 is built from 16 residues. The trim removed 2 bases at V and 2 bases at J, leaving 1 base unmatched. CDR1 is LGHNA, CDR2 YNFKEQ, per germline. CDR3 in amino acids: CASSQRDRAGANVLTF. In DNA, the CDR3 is TGTGCCAGCAGCCAAAGGGACAGGGCTGGGGCCAACGTCCTGACTTTC.

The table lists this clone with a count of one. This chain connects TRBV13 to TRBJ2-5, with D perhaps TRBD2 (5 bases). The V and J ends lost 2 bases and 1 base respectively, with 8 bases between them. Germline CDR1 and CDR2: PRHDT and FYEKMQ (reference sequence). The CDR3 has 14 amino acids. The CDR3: CASSLLGAQETQYF. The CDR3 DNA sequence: TGTGCCAGCAGCTTATTGGGAGCCCAAGAGACCCAGTACTTC.

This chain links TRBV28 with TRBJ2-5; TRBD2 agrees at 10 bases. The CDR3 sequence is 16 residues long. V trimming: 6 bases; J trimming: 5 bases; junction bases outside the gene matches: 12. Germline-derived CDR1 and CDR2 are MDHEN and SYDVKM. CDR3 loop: CASRPTGLAGVETQYF. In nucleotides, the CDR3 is TGTGCCAGCAGACCTACGGGGCTAGCGGGGGTTGAGACCCAGTACTTC.

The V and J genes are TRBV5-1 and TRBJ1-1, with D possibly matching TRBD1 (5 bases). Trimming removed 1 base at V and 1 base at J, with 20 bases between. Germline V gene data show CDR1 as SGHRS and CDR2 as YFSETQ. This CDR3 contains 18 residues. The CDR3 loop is CASSLFRGGGLQNTEAFF. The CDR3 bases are TGCGCCAGCAGCTTGTTTCGGGGTGGGGGGTTACAGAACACTGAAGCTTTCTTT.

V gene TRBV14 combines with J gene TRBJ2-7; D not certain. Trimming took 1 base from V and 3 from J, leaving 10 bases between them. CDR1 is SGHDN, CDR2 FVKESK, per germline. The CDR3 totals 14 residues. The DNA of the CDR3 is TGTGCCAGCAGCCAAGGATTGTACAGCTACGAGCAGTACTTC. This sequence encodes CASSQGLYSYEQYF.

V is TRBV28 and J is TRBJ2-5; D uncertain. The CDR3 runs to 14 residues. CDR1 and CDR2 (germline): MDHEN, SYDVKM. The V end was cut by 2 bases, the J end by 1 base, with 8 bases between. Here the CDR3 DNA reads TGTGCCAGCAGTTTAGTCATGAGCCAAGAGACCCAGTACTTC. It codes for CASSLVMSQETQYF. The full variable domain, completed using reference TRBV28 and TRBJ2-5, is DVKVTQSSRYLVKRTGEKVFLECVQDMDHENMFWYRQDPGLGLRLIYFSYDVKMKEKGDIPEGYSVSREKKERFSLILESASTNQTSMYLCASSLVMSQETQYFGPGTRLLVL.

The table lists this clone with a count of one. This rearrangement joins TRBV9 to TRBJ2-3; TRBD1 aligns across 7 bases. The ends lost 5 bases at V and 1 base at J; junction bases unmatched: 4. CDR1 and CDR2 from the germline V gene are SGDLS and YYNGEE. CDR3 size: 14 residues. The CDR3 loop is CASSDREGTDTQYF. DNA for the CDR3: TGTGCCAGCAGTGACAGGGAAGGCACAGATACGCAGTATTTT.

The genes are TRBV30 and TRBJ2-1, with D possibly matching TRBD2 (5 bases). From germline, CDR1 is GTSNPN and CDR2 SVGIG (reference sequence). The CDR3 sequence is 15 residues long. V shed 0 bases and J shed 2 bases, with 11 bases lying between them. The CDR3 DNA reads TGTGCCTGGAGTGTACGCCGGGATACCTACAATGAGCAGTTCTTC. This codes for CAWSVRRDTYNEQFF.

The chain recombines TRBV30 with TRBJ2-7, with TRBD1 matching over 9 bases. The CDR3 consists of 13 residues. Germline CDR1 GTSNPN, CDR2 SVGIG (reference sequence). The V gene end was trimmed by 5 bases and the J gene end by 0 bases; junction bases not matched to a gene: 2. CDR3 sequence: CAWGQGSSYEQYF. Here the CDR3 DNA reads TGTGCCTGGGGACAGGGGAGCTCCTACGAGCAGTACTTC.

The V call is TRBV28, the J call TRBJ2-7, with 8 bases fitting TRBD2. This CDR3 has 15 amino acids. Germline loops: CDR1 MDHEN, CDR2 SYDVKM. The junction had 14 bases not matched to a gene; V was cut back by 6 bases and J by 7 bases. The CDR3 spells CASSLTLGTRVEQYF. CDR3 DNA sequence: TGTGCCAGCAGCTTAACTCTGGGGACTAGGGTTGAGCAGTACTTC.

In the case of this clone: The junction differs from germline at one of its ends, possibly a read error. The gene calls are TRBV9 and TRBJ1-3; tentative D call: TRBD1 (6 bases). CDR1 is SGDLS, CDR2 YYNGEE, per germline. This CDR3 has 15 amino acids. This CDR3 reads CASSVEGQFGNTTYF. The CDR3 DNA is TGTGCCAGCAGCGTAGAAGGACAGTTCGGAAACACCACATATTTT.

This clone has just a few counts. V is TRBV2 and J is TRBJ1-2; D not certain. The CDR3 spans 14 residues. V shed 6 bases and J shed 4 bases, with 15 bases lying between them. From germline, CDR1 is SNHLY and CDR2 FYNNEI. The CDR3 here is CASSQIPLLYGYTF. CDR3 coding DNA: TGTGCCAGCAGCCAGATACCCCTTCTCTATGGCTACACCTTC.

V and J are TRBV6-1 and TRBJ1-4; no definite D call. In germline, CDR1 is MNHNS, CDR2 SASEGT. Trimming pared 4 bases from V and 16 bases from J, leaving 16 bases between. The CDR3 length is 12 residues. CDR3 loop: CASSAGVSLRFF. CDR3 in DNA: TGTGCCAGCAGTGCGGGTGTGTCTCTGCGGTTTTTT.

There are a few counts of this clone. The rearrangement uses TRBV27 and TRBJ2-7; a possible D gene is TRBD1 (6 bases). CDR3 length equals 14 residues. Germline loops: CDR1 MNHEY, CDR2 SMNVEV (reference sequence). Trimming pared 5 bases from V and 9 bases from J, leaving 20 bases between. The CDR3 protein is CASSPTGLFSPQYF. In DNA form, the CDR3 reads TGTGCCAGCAGTCCGACAGGTCTATTTTCGCCGCAGTACTTC.

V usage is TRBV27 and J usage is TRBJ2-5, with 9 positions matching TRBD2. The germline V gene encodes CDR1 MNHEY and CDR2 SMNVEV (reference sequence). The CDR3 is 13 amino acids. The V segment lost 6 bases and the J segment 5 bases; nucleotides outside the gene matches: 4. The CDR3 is CASRREGRETQYF. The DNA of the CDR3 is TGTGCCAGCAGGCGGGAGGGCCGGGAGACCCAGTACTTC.